A single TCR beta chain is shown here with its context. The CDR3 consists of 13 residues. Germline lookup yields CDR1 SQVTM and CDR2 ANQGSEA. The V and J ends lost 7 bases and 10 bases respectively, with 21 bases between them. Libraries were prepared by immunoSEQ multiplex PCR; TCRdb keeps only in-frame clonotypes and omits some of them. There are roughly 95,000 clones in the sample; around 90% occur only once, and 11% to 15% lies in the top ten. These data come from a study of control samples from healthy donors and cancer patients. This chain joins TRBV29-1 and TRBJ2-3; tentative D call: TRBD1 (6 bases). This receptor was identified in a man younger than 40 in good health. Sample: blood. CDR3 loop: CSANGYRVEAQYF. CDR3 bases: TGCAGCGCAAACGGATACAGGGTGGAGGCGCAGTATTTT.